This T cell receptor (beta chain) is from a study of blood T cell repertoires in COVID-19. Study background: Samples of COVID-19 (acute and convalescent) were obtained from the United States, Italy and Spain. The analysed material was cDNA or gDNA that came from T cells, B-cell-depleted T cells, or PBMCs.

CDR1 is KGHSH and CDR2 is LQKENI in the germline V gene. V shed 4 bases and J shed 7 bases, with 17 bases lying between them. CDR3 length: 15 amino acids. Methods used by the authors: The authors estimated nucleated cell counts from reference gene primer amplification. Only in-frame clones appear in the TCRdb table, and some are missing; sequencing was by immunoSEQ multiplex PCR. The DNA gave D and trimming, while V, J and clone size come from that table. Of about 170,000 clones in the sample, about nine tenths were seen once. This TCR was recovered from a man between 60 and 75 years old with acute or convalescent COVID-19. The chain recombines TRBV18 with TRBJ2-1; maybe TRBD1 (5 bases). Sequences were obtained from peripheral blood. The CDR3 bases are TGTGCCAGCTCACGACAGACTGACCGTGGGAATGAGCAGTTCTTC. Translated, it gives CASSRQTDRGNEQFF. Combining the CDR3 with reference TRBV18 and TRBJ2-1 gives the whole variable domain NAGVMQNPRHLVRRRGQEARLRCSPMKGHSHVYWYRQLPEEGLKFMVYLQKENIIDESGMPKERFSAEFPKEGPSILRIQQVVRGDSAAYFCASSRQTDRGNEQFFGPGTRLTVL.